What follows is one T cell receptor beta chain and its context. Original processing notes: The authors estimated nucleated cell counts from reference gene primer amplification. Only in-frame clones appear in the TCRdb table, and some are missing; sequencing was by immunoSEQ multiplex PCR. V, J and clone size reflect that table, while D and trimming were determined from the DNA. The sample has under 140,000 clones; nearly 90% are singletons. The record originates from a study of blood T cell repertoires in COVID-19. Study information: Acute and convalescent COVID-19 specimens originated in the United States, Italy and Spain. PBMCs, B-cell-depleted T cells, or T cells were the source of the cDNA or gDNA that made up the material.

This clonotype was sampled from a human donor in a cohort sampled during active COVID-19. The specimen was peripheral blood.

The CDR3 nucleotides read TGTGCCAGCAGCCGACAGCAACTCTTGAACACTGAAGCTTTCTTT. This sequence encodes CASSRQQLLNTEAFF. J is TRBJ1-1 and V is TRBV3-1 (or the pseudogene TRBV3-2); D possibly corresponds to TRBD1 (5 bases). Germline V gives CDR1 LGHDT, CDR2 YNNKEL (reference sequence). Trimming stripped 4 bases from V and 0 bases from J, with 12 bases between. This CDR3 has 15 amino acids.